This TCR beta chain was profiled in a study of blood T cell repertoires in COVID-19. Study details: COVID-19 samples from acute and convalescent phases originated in the United States, Italy and Spain. The cDNA or gDNA used as material had been derived from T cells, B-cell-depleted T cells, or PBMCs.

The CDR3 contains 13 residues. V was pared by 7 bases and J by 0 bases, with 7 bases between. CDR1 is MNHEY and CDR2 is SMNVEV in the germline V gene (reference sequence). Only in-frame clones appear in the TCRdb table, and some are missing; sequencing was by immunoSEQ multiplex PCR. The repertoire holds more than 250,000 clones, with 86% as singletons. Recruits, aged about 18 to 100 years, lived in roughly 22 US areas. Membership in each cohort depended on participant-reported clinical history. The chain links TRBV27 to TRBJ1-3; D gene unclear. The specimen was PBMCs or T cells enriched from blood (not recorded which). The sequence was collected from a woman between 18 and 29 years old who had recovered from COVID-19. As DNA, the CDR3 is TGTGCCAGCATGCGGATCTCTGGAAACACCATATATTTT. Its translation: CASMRISGNTIYF.